The 18 T cell receptor beta chains in this list originate from one sample, sequenced in a study of T cell changes during pregnancy in multiple sclerosis. Libraries were prepared by immunoSEQ multiplex PCR; TCRdb keeps only in-frame clonotypes and omits some of them. The table shows under 65,000 clones, with over 90% occurring only once. The sequencing used CD4+ T cells from peripheral blood mononuclear cells, collected after pregnancy. The origin of the receptors is a female donor in good health, enrolled as a control in a pregnancy study.

V gene TRBV6-6 combines with J gene TRBJ1-5; 8 positions match TRBD1. The CDR3 extends over 15 amino acids. With V trimmed by 6 bases and J by 6 bases, 10 bases remained unmatched. The germline V gene has CDR1 MNHNY and CDR2 SVGAGI (reference sequence). In nucleotides, the CDR3 is TGTGCCAGCAGGTACACAGGGGGTTCTCCTCAGCCCCAGCATTTT. Translated, it gives CASRYTGGSPQPQHF.

The CDR3 here is CASARGGGDTQYF. DNA for the CDR3: TGTGCCAGTGCGCGGGGGGGAGGAGATACGCAGTATTTT. This sequence joins TRBV19 and TRBJ2-3, with 9 bases lining up with TRBD2. CDR1 and CDR2 (germline): LNHDA, SQIVND (reference sequence). With V trimmed by 8 bases and J by 5 bases, 5 bases remained unmatched. This CDR3 contains 13 residues.

The chain is built from TRBV18 and TRBJ2-7; tentative D call: TRBD1 (6 bases). Trimming cost V 3 bases and J 3 bases, with 18 bases left between them. Germline V lookup: CDR1 KGHSH, CDR2 LQKENI. CDR3 length: 16 amino acids. CDR3 bases: TGTGCCAGCTCACCCTTCCCGGTGACAGGAGGCTACGAGCAGTACTTC. Translation: CASSPFPVTGGYEQYF.

J is TRBJ2-2 and V is TRBV11-3, with 7 bases lining up with TRBD2. The CDR3 covers 17 residues. Germline values: CDR1 SGHNT, CDR2 YENEEA. V was pared by 5 bases and J by 3 bases, with 12 bases of the junction left unmatched. The CDR3 here is CASSPPITSADTGELFF. The CDR3 DNA reads as TGTGCCAGCAGCCCACCAATCACTAGCGCGGACACCGGGGAGCTGTTTTTT. The full variable domain, completed using reference TRBV11-3 and TRBJ2-2, is EAGVVQSPRYKIIEKKQPVAFWCNPISGHNTLYWYLQNLGQGPELLIRYENEEAVDDSQLPKDRFSAERLKGVDSTLKIQPAELGDSAVYLCASSPPITSADTGELFFGEGSRLTVL.

V gene TRBV5-1 combines with J gene TRBJ2-5; TRBD2 matches at 7 bases. The CDR3 is made up of 16 amino acids. Germline loops: CDR1 SGHRS, CDR2 YFSETQ. With V trimmed by 0 bases and J by 1 base, 6 bases remained unmatched. CDR3 region: CASSLGVGGSQETQYF. CDR3 DNA: TGCGCCAGCAGCTTGGGTGTGGGGGGGAGCCAAGAGACCCAGTACTTC. Variable domain in full (rest from reference TRBV5-1 and TRBJ2-5): KAGVTQTPRYLIKTRGQQVTLSCSPISGHRSVSWYQQTPGQGLQFLFEYFSETQRNKGNFPGRFSGRQFSNSRSEMNVSTLELGDSALYLCASSLGVGGSQETQYFGPGTRLLVL.

V and J are TRBV7-9 and TRBJ1-4, with 7 bases fitting TRBD1. The CDR3 runs to 16 residues. Losses at the gene ends were 3 bases for V and 8 bases for J; bases not matched to a gene: 12. CDR1 is SEHNR and CDR2 is FQNEAQ in the germline V gene (reference sequence). Written as DNA, the CDR3 is TGTGCCAGCAGCTTGCGCTCGACAGGGATAAACGAAAAACTGTTTTTT. Translation gives CASSLRSTGINEKLFF.

This clone came up a few times. This chain links TRBV5-1 with TRBJ2-7; the D gene is possibly TRBD2 (5 bases). Deletions cut 0 bases from V and 0 bases from J, with 19 bases between. Germline lookup yields CDR1 SGHRS and CDR2 YFSETQ. The CDR3 has 18 residues. DNA of the CDR3: TGCGCCAGCAGCTTGGGCTACGGGATTACTTCGGGCTCCTACGAGCAGTACTTC. It is translated as CASSLGYGITSGSYEQYF. Complete variable domain (other parts from reference TRBV5-1 and TRBJ2-7): KAGVTQTPRYLIKTRGQQVTLSCSPISGHRSVSWYQQTPGQGLQFLFEYFSETQRNKGNFPGRFSGRQFSNSRSEMNVSTLELGDSALYLCASSLGYGITSGSYEQYFGPGTRLTVT.

This sequence joins TRBV7-9 and TRBJ2-1; maybe TRBD2 (6 bases). CDR3 length: 13 amino acids. CDR1 and CDR2 from the germline V gene are SEHNR and FQNEAQ (reference sequence). Trimming took 5 bases from V and 9 from J, leaving 14 bases between them. CDR3 protein: CASSRGALGEQFF. As DNA, the CDR3 is TGTGCCAGCAGCCGCGGGGCTTTGGGTGAGCAGTTCTTC.

The chain couples TRBV7-8 to TRBJ2-7, with 11 nucleotides matching TRBD2. The CDR3 covers 19 residues. The V and J ends lost 4 bases and 0 bases, in that order; junction bases with no gene match: 14. Germline CDR1 and CDR2: SGHVS and FQNEAQ. The DNA of the CDR3 is TGTGCCAGCAGCTCAGGTCCGGGAACTAGCGGGAGTGGCTCCTACGAGCAGTACTTC. It codes for CASSSGPGTSGSGSYEQYF.

V usage is TRBV30 and J usage is TRBJ1-1; maybe TRBD1 (5 bases). V shed 7 bases and J shed 6 bases, with 15 bases lying between them. CDR1 is GTSNPN and CDR2 is SVGIG in the germline V gene (reference sequence). This CDR3 has 12 residues. The CDR3: CASTTGGPEAFF. In nucleotides, the CDR3 is TGTGCCTCCACAACGGGGGGACCTGAAGCTTTCTTT.

The J gene is TRBJ1-3, the V gene TRBV19, with D possibly TRBD1 on 6 matching bases. Looked up from germline, CDR1 is LNHDA and CDR2 is SQIVND (reference sequence). Between the trimmed V and J ends, which lost 6 bases and 2 bases, there was a span of 17 bases. This CDR3 spans 16 amino acids. CDR3 nucleotides: TGTGCCAGTAGCCCCGGACAGCTTCAGCCTGGAAACACCATATATTTT. Its protein is CASSPGQLQPGNTIYF.

This clone was seen just once. V usage is TRBV6-5 and J usage is TRBJ1-3; no definite D call. The CDR3 is 15 amino acids. The germline V gene encodes CDR1 MNHEY and CDR2 SVGAGI. Trimming cost V 7 bases and J 1 base, with 14 bases left between them. DNA for the CDR3: TGTGCCAGCACGCGAAGCAGGTTTTCTGGAAACACCATATATTTT. This sequence encodes CASTRSRFSGNTIYF.

This chain joins TRBV12-5 and TRBJ2-7; 10 nucleotides match TRBD2. The V gene's germline CDR1 is LGHNT and CDR2 FRNRAP. The CDR3 is 15 amino acids. The trim removed 7 bases at V and 2 bases at J, leaving 8 bases unmatched. For the CDR3, the DNA is TGTGCTAGTGCCCCCAGCGGGGGGGCGACCTACGAGCAGTACTTC. Translation gives CASAPSGGATYEQYF.

The J gene is TRBJ1-2, the V gene TRBV2, with TRBD1 matching 11 bases. The CDR3 sequence is 14 residues long. Per germline, CDR1 SNHLY and CDR2 FYNNEI. Trimming cost V 4 bases and J 4 bases; bases outside gene matches: 2. CDR3 region: CASSGGTGGYGYTF. The CDR3 DNA is TGTGCCAGCAGTGGAGGGACAGGGGGCTATGGCTACACCTTC. Drawing the rest from reference TRBV2 and TRBJ1-2, the complete variable domain is EPEVTQTPSHQVTQMGQEVILRCVPISNHLYFYWYRQILGQKVEFLVSFYNNEISEKSEIFDDQFSVERPDGSNFTLKIRSTKLEDSAMYFCASSGGTGGYGYTFGSGTRLTVV.

The V call is TRBV6-1, the J call TRBJ1-2, with unresolved D. V was clipped by 6 bases and J by 5 bases, with 13 bases between them. The length of the CDR3 is 13 residues. Germline CDR1 MNHNS, CDR2 SASEGT. CDR3 bases: TGTGCCAGCAGGCCACAGCTGGCGTATGGCTACACCTTC. Amino acid sequence: CASRPQLAYGYTF.

V usage is TRBV5-1 and J usage is TRBJ2-3, with 10 bases matching TRBD2. The ends lost 5 bases at V and 10 bases at J; junction bases unmatched: 13. This CDR3 is built from 15 residues. From germline, CDR1 is SGHRS and CDR2 YFSETQ. The CDR3: CASRGAGTSASAQYF. CDR3 sequence (DNA): TGCGCCAGCAGGGGAGCCGGGACTAGCGCATCCGCGCAGTATTTT.

This chain joins TRBV28 and TRBJ1-4; a possible D gene is TRBD1 (6 bases). This CDR3 contains 17 residues. Trimming left V 4 bases short and J 10 bases short, with 25 bases between. The V gene's germline CDR1 is MDHEN and CDR2 SYDVKM. CDR3 nucleotides: TGTGCCAGCAGTTCCCTGGGGCAGGGGCGCCAATTTGGAAAACTGTTTTTT. This gives the protein CASSSLGQGRQFGKLFF.

The V call is TRBV5-1, the J call TRBJ2-1, with TRBD1 identical over 11 bases. The germline V gene has CDR1 SGHRS and CDR2 YFSETQ. The length of the CDR3 is 15 residues. J gave up 9 bases and V 2 bases, and 7 bases lay outside the gene matches. The CDR3 DNA reads as TGCGCCAGCAGCTTTGGACAGGGGGCTGGGGGTGAGCAGTTCTTC. Translating gives CASSFGQGAGGEQFF.